The T cell receptor (beta chain) described here comes from a study of blood T cells in healthy people across ages (dated by TCRdb to 2013 to 2016). Turning to the overall study: In model experiments, roughly one uniquely barcoded TCR beta cDNA molecule per two T cells was captured by template switching. The study measured age-related changes in TCR beta repertoire diversity using deep sequencing normalized with unique cDNA molecular identifiers. The donors were split into four age groups: young (average roughly 15 years), middle-aged (roughly 39), aged (approximately 60) and long-lived (approximately 80). To avoid experimental bias, donors of different ages were distributed randomly across sequencing lanes. For two donors (one aged 18 to 29 and one aged 80 or older), the study analyzed two additional independent replicas of 1 million unique cDNA reads from the same blood draw. Points the paper makes about the study in general: As age increased, observed TCR beta diversity per million T cells dropped in a roughly linear way, and a significant reduction was already evident by age about 40. Because the CMV infection status of the donors was unknown, age-related changes in expanded clonotypes may potentially have been confounded. Compared with the aged group, more naive CD4+ T cells, fewer expanded clones and increased TCR diversity were shown by the long-lived group, suggesting age selection. Observed TCR beta diversity correlated strongly with the percentage of naive T cells measured by flow cytometry. Conclusive comparison of naive and antigen-experienced compartments was prevented by the profiling of bulk unsorted PBMCs. Estimates of total diversity based on one million sequenced T cells were considered lower bounds and underestimates.

Donors were around 37 systemically healthy Caucasian individuals from Russia aged roughly 6 to 95 years. Each donor gave 9.5 to 10 milliliters of peripheral blood, drawn into EDTA-treated Vacutainer tubes. Ficoll-Paque density-gradient centrifugation was used to isolate PBMCs, with at least 6.5 million per sample. Total RNA, at least 6 micrograms per sample, was extracted from PBMCs with Trizol reagent. For every donor, flow cytometry on a PBMC aliquot measured the percentage of naive CD45RAhigh/CD27high T cells. Library construction relied on 5' RACE. Reads for this sample came from an Illumina HiSeq 2500. A second roughly 7 to 11 cycle PCR used a sample-barcoded 5' primer and a J-beta primer mix. Each TCR beta cDNA molecule received a unique molecular identifier from a template-switch 5' adaptor carrying 12 random nucleotides. Each sample yielded at least 2.5 million CDR3-containing paired-end reads. First-strand cDNA was synthesized from all RNA with the Mint cDNA synthesis kit, primed by a TRBC-specific oligonucleotide. Following uracil-DNA glycosylase treatment, all cDNA underwent a first 18-cycle PCR with the universal primers M1SS and BC2_uni_R. Regarding the original processing steps: For normalization, 1 million high-quality reads were randomly selected from each sample, with every read carrying a distinct molecular identifier. Reads with shared molecular identifiers were discarded instead of being binned into consensus sequences. MiTCR, set to a Q25 quality threshold and the strictest error-elimination algorithm, was used for CDR3 identification, clonotype clustering and error correction. A nonparametric unseen species model with Euler transformation was used to estimate lower-bound total TCR beta diversity. TCRdb reran the public reads through fastp at Q25 and MiXCR, keeping productive beta chains. Identical CDR3 protein sequences are pooled into one entry, listed with their most common genes and DNA. The V and J calls and clone size come from TCRdb's table, not from the authors' own analysis. A total of 1.5 million to 2 million distinct CDR3 sequences appear in this sample, roughly 27% of them only once. Over 7% of the sample is in the top ten clones.

In this sample, this clonotype turned up many times. The antigen it recognizes is unknown. Mismatch with germline at one junction end may stem from a read error. Including the terminal cysteine and phenylalanine, the CDR3 comprises 15 residues. Of the read, only the CDR3 DNA is kept; its 45 bases are in frame from base 1. The sample comprised blood. This receptor chain uses TRBV12-3 or TRBV12-4 and TRBJ2-1; TRBD1 is a possible D gene, resting on 6 matching bases. This receptor was taken from a woman in her twenties or thirties in good health. At the DNA level, the sequence is TGTGCCAGCAGTTTGGGGACAAGCTCCTACAATGAGCTGTTCTTC. Translated, it gives CASSLGTSSYNELFF.